This T cell receptor beta chain originates from a study of blood T cell repertoires in COVID-19. Overall study context: The United States, Italy and Spain provided the acute and convalescent COVID-19 samples. In each case, the material was cDNA or gDNA derived from T cells, B-cell-depleted T cells, or PBMCs.

Authors' data handling: Amplification of reference gene primers was used by the study to estimate nucleated cell counts. Only in-frame clones appear in the TCRdb table, and some are missing; sequencing was by immunoSEQ multiplex PCR. D and trimming were read from the DNA, whereas the V and J calls and clone size are those reported in that table. Among 310,000 or so clones listed, approximately 88% were seen once. Individuals aged about 18 to 100 years were recruited from some 26 US areas. CDR1 MDHEN and CDR2 SYDVKM come from the germline V gene. There are 13 residues in the CDR3. Trimming took 2 bases from V and 9 from J; bases not matched to a gene: 6.

V usage is TRBV28 and J usage is TRBJ1-1, with 7 bases lining up with TRBD1. Sequenced input: PBMCs or T cells enriched from blood (not recorded which). This TCR was recovered from a woman younger than 35 who had recovered from COVID-19. Here the CDR3 reads CASSLPGTAKAFF. For the CDR3, the DNA is TGTGCCAGCAGTTTACCCGGGACAGCTAAAGCTTTCTTT.